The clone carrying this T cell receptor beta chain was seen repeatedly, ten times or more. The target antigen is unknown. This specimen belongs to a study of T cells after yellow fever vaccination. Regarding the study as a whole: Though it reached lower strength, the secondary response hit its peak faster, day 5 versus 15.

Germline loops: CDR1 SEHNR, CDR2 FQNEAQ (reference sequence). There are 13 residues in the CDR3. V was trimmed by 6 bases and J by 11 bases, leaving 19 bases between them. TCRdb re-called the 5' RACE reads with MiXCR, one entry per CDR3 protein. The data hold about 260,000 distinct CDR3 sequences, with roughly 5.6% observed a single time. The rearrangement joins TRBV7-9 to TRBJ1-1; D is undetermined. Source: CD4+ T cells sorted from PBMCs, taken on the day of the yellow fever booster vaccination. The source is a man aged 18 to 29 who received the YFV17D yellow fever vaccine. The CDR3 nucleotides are TGTGCCAGCAGTTGGGGAGTACTCGCCCCGGCTTTCTTT. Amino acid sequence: CASSWGVLAPAFF. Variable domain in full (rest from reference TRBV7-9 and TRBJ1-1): DTGVSQNPRHKITKRGQNVTFRCDPISEHNRLYWYRQTLGQGPEFLTYFQNEAQLEKSRLLSDRFSAERPKGSFSTLEIQRTEQGDSAMYLCASSWGVLAPAFFGQGTRLTVV.